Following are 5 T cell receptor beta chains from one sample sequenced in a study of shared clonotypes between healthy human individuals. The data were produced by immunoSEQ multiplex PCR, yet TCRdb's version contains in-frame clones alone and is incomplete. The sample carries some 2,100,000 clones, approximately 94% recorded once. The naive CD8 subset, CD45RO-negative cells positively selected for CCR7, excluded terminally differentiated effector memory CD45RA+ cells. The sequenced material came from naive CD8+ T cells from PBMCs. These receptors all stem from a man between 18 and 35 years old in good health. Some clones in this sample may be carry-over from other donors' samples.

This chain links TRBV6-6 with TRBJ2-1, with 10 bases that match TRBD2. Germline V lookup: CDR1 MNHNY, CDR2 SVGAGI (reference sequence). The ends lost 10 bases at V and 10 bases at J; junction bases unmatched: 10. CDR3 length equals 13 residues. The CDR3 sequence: CATSPSGGGEQFF. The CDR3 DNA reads TGTGCCACCTCGCCTAGCGGGGGCGGGGAGCAGTTCTTC.

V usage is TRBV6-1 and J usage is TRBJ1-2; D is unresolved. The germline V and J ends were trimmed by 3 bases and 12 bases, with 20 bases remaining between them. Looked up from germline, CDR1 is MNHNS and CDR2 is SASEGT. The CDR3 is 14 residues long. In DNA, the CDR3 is TGTGCCAGCAGTGACTACGCTGTCGGGTGGGAACACACCTTC. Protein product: CASSDYAVGWEHTF.

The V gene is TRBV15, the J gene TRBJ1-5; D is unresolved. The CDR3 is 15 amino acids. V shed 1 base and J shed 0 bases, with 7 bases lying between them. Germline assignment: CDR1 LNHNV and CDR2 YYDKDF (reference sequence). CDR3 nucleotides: TGTGCCACCAGCAGAGGGAGGGATAGCAATCAGCCCCAGCATTTT. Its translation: CATSRGRDSNQPQHF.

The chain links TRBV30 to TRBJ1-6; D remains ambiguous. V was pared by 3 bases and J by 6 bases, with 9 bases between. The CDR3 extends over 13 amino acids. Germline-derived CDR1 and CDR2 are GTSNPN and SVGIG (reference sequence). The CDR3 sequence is CAWRVGINSPLHF. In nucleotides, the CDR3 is TGTGCCTGGAGGGTAGGGATTAATTCACCCCTCCACTTT.

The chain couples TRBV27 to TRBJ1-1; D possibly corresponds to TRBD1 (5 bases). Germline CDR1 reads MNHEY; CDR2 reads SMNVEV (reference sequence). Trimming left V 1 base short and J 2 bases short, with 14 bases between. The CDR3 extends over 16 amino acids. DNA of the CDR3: TGTGCCAGCAGTTTATTCGGGGACGGCCTAAACACTGAAGCTTTCTTT. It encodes CASSLFGDGLNTEAFF.